These 17 T cell receptor beta chains originate from one sample sequenced in a study of blood T cell repertoires in COVID-19. Sequencing was performed with immunoSEQ multiplex PCR; in TCRdb, only in-frame clones are kept and a portion is missing. The data contain 150,000 to 200,000 clones, over 75% of them singletons. Specimen: PBMCs or T cells enriched from blood (not recorded which). These receptor sequences come from a young woman who had recovered from COVID-19.

The chain recombines TRBV20-1 with TRBJ1-2; possible D gene TRBD1, 5 bases. V lost 8 bases and J 6 bases, leaving 13 bases between the germline ends. Germline-derived CDR1 and CDR2 are DFQATT and SNEGSKA (reference sequence). The CDR3 runs to 11 residues. The CDR3, as DNA: TGCAGTCTATGGGGCCAGGATGGCTACACCTTC. Its protein product is CSLWGQDGYTF.

J is TRBJ2-2 and V is TRBV28; 7 bases align to TRBD1. Germline-derived CDR1 and CDR2 are MDHEN and SYDVKM. With V trimmed by 8 bases and J by 1 base, 7 bases remained unmatched. CDR3 size: 15 residues. The CDR3 reads CASVPGTVNTGELFF. Here the CDR3 DNA reads TGTGCCAGCGTCCCCGGGACAGTGAACACCGGGGAGCTGTTTTTT.

This rearrangement joins TRBV2 to TRBJ1-1; perhaps TRBD1 as D (6 bases). Germline V gene sequence: CDR1 SNHLY, CDR2 FYNNEI. The V and J ends lost 3 bases and 8 bases respectively, with 10 bases between them. The CDR3 length is 12 residues. CDR3 amino acids: CASSDAGAEAFF. The CDR3 bases are TGTGCCAGCAGTGATGCGGGGGCGGAAGCTTTCTTT.

This chain uses TRBV6-4 with TRBJ2-2, with 8 bases identical to TRBD1. After removal of 6 bases from V and 4 bases from J, the junction contained 4 bases not matched to a gene. Germline assignment: CDR1 MRHNA and CDR2 SNTAGT. This CDR3 is 14 amino acids long. CDR3 in DNA: TGTGCCAGCAGAGCCGGACAGGGCACCGGGGAGCTGTTTTTT. This gives the protein CASRAGQGTGELFF.

V is TRBV24-1 and J is TRBJ2-1, with 9 nucleotides matching TRBD1. The CDR3 has 16 residues. Germline V CDR1 and CDR2: KGHDR, SFDVKD. After removal of 4 bases from V and 4 bases from J, the junction contained 7 bases not matched to a gene. The DNA for the CDR3 is TGTGCCACCAGTGAGAGTCCGGACAGGGGTTACAATGAGCAGTTCTTC. Its translation is CATSESPDRGYNEQFF.

In its sample, this clone was seen a few times. The chain couples TRBV4-1 to TRBJ2-7; D is unresolved. Germline assignment: CDR1 MGHRA and CDR2 YSYEKL. The CDR3 covers 14 residues. The V end was cut by 4 bases, the J end by 3 bases, with 13 bases between. The CDR3 region has the DNA TGCGCCAGCAGCCGAACAGAATTAAACTACGAGCAGTACTTC. This encodes CASSRTELNYEQYF.

The chain couples TRBV4-2 to TRBJ1-1, with unresolved D. The V end lost 0 bases, the J end lost 1 base, and 12 bases lay between the germline ends. Germline loops: CDR1 LGHNA, CDR2 YNFKEQ. The CDR3 runs to 16 residues. CDR3 coding DNA: TGTGCCAGCAGCCAAGATTATGTACAGAGGAACACTGAAGCTTTCTTT. Protein: CASSQDYVQRNTEAFF.

The chain recombines TRBV6-4 with TRBJ2-5; 8 bases fit TRBD1. J gave up 7 bases and V 5 bases, and 9 bases lay outside the gene matches. The CDR3 spans 14 residues. Germline CDR1 reads MRHNA; CDR2 reads SNTAGT. Here the CDR3 reads CASSPDREALTQYF. CDR3 DNA sequence: TGTGCCAGCAGTCCGGACAGGGAAGCCCTGACCCAGTACTTC.

This chain joins TRBV4-2 and TRBJ1-3, with a possible D match to TRBD1 (5 bases). The CDR3 is 16 residues long. Trimming stripped 3 bases from V and 0 bases from J, with 12 bases between. Germline-derived CDR1 and CDR2 are LGHNA and YNFKEQ. CDR3 loop: CASSQRDVSSGNTIYF. The CDR3 nucleotides are TGTGCCAGCAGCCAGCGGGACGTTAGCTCTGGAAACACCATATATTTT.

This clone was recorded once. V gene TRBV5-8 combines with J gene TRBJ1-5; TRBD1 is a possible D gene (6 bases). The CDR3 has 16 residues. Germline-derived CDR1 and CDR2 are SGHTS and YDEGEE. Trimming cost V 0 bases and J 1 base, with 11 bases left between them. This CDR3 is CASSLAGQASNQPQHF. DNA of the CDR3: TGTGCCAGCAGCTTGGCGGGACAAGCCAGCAATCAGCCCCAGCATTTT.

In its sample, this clone was seen once. The V gene is TRBV28, the J gene TRBJ1-1, with 7 bases lining up with TRBD1. This CDR3 comprises 14 residues. Germline loops: CDR1 MDHEN, CDR2 SYDVKM. Unmatched junction bases numbered 6, after V lost 4 bases and J lost 4 bases. The CDR3 region is CASSYHRGATEAFF. The CDR3 region has the DNA TGTGCCAGCAGTTACCACAGGGGAGCCACTGAAGCTTTCTTT.

The chain is built from TRBV7-8 and TRBJ1-1; TRBD1 matches 7 bases. The CDR3 is made up of 15 amino acids. Germline V gene lookup returns CDR1 SGHVS and CDR2 FQNEAQ. Trimming removed 5 bases from V and 0 bases from J; junction bases left unmatched: 6. The CDR3 loop is CASSPGGRLNTEAFF. In nucleotides, the CDR3 is TGTGCCAGCAGCCCAGGGGGACGGTTGAACACTGAAGCTTTCTTT.

V usage is TRBV23-1 and J usage is TRBJ1-1; D not certain. TRBV23-1 falls under the ORF class, with uncertain function. With 2 bases removed from V and 7 bases from J, the gap between germline ends came to 8 bases. The CDR3 is 12 amino acids. The CDR3 protein is CASSQIEDEAFF. The CDR3, as DNA: TGCGCCAGCAGTCAAATCGAGGATGAAGCTTTCTTT.

V usage is TRBV30 and J usage is TRBJ1-4, with a tentative D call TRBD1 (5 bases). With 8 bases removed from V and 8 bases from J, the gap between germline ends came to 15 bases. Germline V gene lookup returns CDR1 GTSNPN and CDR2 SVGIG (reference sequence). This CDR3 has 12 amino acids. The CDR3 loop reads CALGQGGEKLFF. The DNA of the CDR3 is TGTGCCCTGGGGCAGGGAGGGGAAAAACTGTTTTTT.

The rearrangement joins TRBV5-4 to TRBJ2-2; TRBD2 matches at 7 bases. Germline assignment: CDR1 SGHNT and CDR2 YYREEE (reference sequence). J lost 4 bases, V lost 4 bases, and 7 bases had no gene match. This CDR3 region has 15 residues. The CDR3: CASSLGGEGTGELFF. The CDR3 bases are TGTGCCAGCAGCCTGGGGGGGGAAGGCACCGGGGAGCTGTTTTTT.

The V call is TRBV28, the J call TRBJ1-2; D is unresolved. The ends were cut back, 2 bases at V and 3 bases at J, with 10 bases in the middle. This CDR3 is 14 amino acids long. Per germline, CDR1 MDHEN and CDR2 SYDVKM. DNA for the CDR3: TGTGCCAGCAGTTTAGGTGGCAAAGACTATGGCTACACCTTC. Its protein is CASSLGGKDYGYTF.

This clone was recorded only once. The chain joins TRBV4-2 to TRBJ1-2, with 7 bases fitting TRBD1. Losses at the gene ends were 0 bases for V and 4 bases for J; bases not matched to a gene: 14. This CDR3 is built from 18 residues. Germline V gene sequence: CDR1 LGHNA, CDR2 YNFKEQ. The CDR3 DNA reads as TGTGCCAGCAGCCAAGACTATGGAGACAGGGAGGCGATCTATGGCTACACCTTC. Translated, it gives CASSQDYGDREAIYGYTF.